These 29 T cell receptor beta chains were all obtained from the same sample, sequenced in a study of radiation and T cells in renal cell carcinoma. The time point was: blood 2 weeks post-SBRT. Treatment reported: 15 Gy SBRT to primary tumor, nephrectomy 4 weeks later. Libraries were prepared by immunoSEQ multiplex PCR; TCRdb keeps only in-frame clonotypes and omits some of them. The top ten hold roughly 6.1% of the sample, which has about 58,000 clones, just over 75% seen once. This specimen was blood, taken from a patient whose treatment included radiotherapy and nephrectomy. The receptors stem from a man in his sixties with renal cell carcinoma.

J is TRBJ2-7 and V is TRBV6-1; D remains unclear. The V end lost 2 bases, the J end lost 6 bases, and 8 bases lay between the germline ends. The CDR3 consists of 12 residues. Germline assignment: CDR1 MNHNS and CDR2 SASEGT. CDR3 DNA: TGTGCCAGCAGTGAAATTCACCTCGAGCAGTACGTC. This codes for CASSEIHLEQYV.

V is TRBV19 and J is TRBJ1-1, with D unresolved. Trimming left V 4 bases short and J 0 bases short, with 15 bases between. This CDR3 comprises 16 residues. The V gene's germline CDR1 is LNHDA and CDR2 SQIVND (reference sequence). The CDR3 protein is CASSNPFRVLNTEAFF. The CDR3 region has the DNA TGTGCCAGTAGTAACCCTTTTAGGGTATTGAACACTGAAGCTTTCTTT.

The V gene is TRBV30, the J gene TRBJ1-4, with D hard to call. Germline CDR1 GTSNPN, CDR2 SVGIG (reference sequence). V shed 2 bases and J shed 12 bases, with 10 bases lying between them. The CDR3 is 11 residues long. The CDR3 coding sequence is TGTGCCTGGAGTTTGGCTACCCAACTGTTTTTT. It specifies CAWSLATQLFF. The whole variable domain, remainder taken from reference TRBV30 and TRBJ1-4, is SQTIHQWPATLVQPVGSPLSLECTVEGTSNPNLYWYRQAAGRGLQLLFYSVGIGQISSEVPQNLSASRPQDRQFILSSKKLLLSDSGFYLCAWSLATQLFFGSGTQLSVL.

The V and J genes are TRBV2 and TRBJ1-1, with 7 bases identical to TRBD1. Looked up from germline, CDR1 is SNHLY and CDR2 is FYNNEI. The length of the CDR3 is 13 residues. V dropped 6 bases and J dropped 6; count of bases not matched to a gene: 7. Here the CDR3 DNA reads TGTGCCAGCAGAGACAGGGAGGGTGCTGAAGCTTTCTTT. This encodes CASRDREGAEAFF.

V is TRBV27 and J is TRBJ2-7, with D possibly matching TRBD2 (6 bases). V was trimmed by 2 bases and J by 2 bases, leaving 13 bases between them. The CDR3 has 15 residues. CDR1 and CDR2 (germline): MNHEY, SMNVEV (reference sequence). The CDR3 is CASSLQAGPPYEQYV. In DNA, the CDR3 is TGTGCCAGCAGTTTACAAGCGGGCCCACCCTACGAGCAGTACGTC.

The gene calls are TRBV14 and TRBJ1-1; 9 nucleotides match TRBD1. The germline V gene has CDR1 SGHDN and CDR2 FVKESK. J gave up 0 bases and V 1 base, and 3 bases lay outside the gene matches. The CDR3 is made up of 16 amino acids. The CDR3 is CASSQGGQGMNTEAFF. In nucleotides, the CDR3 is TGTGCCAGCAGCCAAGGGGGACAGGGCATGAACACTGAAGCTTTCTTT.

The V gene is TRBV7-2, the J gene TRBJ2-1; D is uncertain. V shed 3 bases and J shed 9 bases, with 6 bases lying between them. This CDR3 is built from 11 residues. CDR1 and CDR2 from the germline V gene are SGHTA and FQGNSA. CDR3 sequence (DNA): TGTGCCAGCAGCTTGGGTATTGAGCAGTTCTTC. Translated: CASSLGIEQFF.

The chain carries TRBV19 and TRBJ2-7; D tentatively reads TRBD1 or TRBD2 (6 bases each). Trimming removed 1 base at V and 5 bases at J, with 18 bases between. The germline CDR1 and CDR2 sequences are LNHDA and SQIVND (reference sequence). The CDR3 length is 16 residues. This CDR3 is CASSIGVQGRRNEQYF. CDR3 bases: TGTGCCAGTAGTATAGGAGTTCAGGGGAGGAGGAACGAGCAGTACTTC.

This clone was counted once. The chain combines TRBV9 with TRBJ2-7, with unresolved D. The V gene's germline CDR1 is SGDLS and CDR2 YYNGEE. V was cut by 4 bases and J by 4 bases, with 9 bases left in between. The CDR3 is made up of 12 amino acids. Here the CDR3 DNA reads TGTGCCAGCAGCCCCGGAAATTACGAGCAGTACTTC. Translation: CASSPGNYEQYF.

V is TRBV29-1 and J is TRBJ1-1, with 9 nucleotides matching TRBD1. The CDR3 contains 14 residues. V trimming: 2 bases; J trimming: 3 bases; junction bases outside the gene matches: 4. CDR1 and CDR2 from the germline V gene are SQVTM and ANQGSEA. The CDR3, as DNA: TGCAGCGTTGAACCCCGGGACAGGGACACTGAAGCTTTCTTT. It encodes CSVEPRDRDTEAFF. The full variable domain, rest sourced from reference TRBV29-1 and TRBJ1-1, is SAVISQKPSRDICQRGTSLTIQCQVDSQVTMMFWYRQQPGQSLTLIATANQGSEATYESGFVIDKFPISRPNLTFSTLTVSNMSPEDSSIYLCSVEPRDRDTEAFFGQGTRLTVV.

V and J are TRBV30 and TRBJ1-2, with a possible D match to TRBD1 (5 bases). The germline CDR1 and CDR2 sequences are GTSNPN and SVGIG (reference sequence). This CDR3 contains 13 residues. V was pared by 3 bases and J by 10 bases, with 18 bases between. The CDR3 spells CAWRIPGPSTYTF. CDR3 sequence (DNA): TGTGCCTGGAGGATACCAGGGCCCAGCACCTACACCTTC. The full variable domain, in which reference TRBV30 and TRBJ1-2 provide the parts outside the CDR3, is SQTIHQWPATLVQPVGSPLSLECTVEGTSNPNLYWYRQAAGRGLQLLFYSVGIGQISSEVPQNLSASRPQDRQFILSSKKLLLSDSGFYLCAWRIPGPSTYTFGSGTRLTVV.

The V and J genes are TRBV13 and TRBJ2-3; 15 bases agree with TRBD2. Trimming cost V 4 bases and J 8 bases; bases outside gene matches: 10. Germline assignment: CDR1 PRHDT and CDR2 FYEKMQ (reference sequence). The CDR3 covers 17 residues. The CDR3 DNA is TGTGCCAGCAGCTCCCTGGGACTAGCGGGAGGCGAAGGTACGCAGTATTTT. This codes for CASSSLGLAGGEGTQYF.

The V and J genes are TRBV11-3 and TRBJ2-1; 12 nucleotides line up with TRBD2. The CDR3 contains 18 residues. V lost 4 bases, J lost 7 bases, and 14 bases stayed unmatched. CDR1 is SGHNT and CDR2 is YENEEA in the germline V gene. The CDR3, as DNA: TGTGCCAGCAGCTATACCCTGCTAGCGGGAGGGCCGGGGAATGAGCAGTTCTTC. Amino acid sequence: CASSYTLLAGGPGNEQFF. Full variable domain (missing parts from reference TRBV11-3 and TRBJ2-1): EAGVVQSPRYKIIEKKQPVAFWCNPISGHNTLYWYLQNLGQGPELLIRYENEEAVDDSQLPKDRFSAERLKGVDSTLKIQPAELGDSAVYLCASSYTLLAGGPGNEQFFGPGTRLTVL.

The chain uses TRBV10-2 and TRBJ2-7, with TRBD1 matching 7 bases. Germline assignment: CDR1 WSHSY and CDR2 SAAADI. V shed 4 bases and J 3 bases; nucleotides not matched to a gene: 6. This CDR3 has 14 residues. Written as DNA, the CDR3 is TGCGCCAGCAGTGGGGTCAGGGGGAGCTACGAGCAGTACTTC. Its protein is CASSGVRGSYEQYF.

In DNA form, the CDR3 reads TGTGCCAGCAGCTTAGGGGGGCTTCGGCGTACTGGGGCCAACGTCCTGACTTTC. It yields the protein CASSLGGLRRTGANVLTF. The chain is built from TRBV7-9 and TRBJ2-6, with D possibly matching TRBD1 (6 bases). CDR1 and CDR2 from the germline V gene are SEHNR and FQNEAQ (reference sequence). Trimming cost V 1 base and J 2 bases, with 15 bases left between them. The CDR3 extends over 18 amino acids. Combining the CDR3 with reference TRBV7-9 and TRBJ2-6 gives the whole variable domain DTGVSQNPRHKITKRGQNVTFRCDPISEHNRLYWYRQTLGQGPEFLTYFQNEAQLEKSRLLSDRFSAERPKGSFSTLEIQRTEQGDSAMYLCASSLGGLRRTGANVLTFGAGSRLTVL.

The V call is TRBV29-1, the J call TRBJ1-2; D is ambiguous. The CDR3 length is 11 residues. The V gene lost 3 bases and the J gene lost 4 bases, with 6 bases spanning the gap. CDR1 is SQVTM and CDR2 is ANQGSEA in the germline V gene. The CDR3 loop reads CSVDSSYGYTF. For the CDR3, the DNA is TGCAGCGTTGACAGTTCCTATGGCTACACCTTC.

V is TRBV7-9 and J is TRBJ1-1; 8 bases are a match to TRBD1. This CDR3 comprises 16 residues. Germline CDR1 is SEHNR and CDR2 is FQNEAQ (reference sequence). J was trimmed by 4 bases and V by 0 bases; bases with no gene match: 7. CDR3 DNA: TGTGCCAGCAGCTTAGCTTTCGGACAGGGACGCACTGAAGCTTTCTTT. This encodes CASSLAFGQGRTEAFF.

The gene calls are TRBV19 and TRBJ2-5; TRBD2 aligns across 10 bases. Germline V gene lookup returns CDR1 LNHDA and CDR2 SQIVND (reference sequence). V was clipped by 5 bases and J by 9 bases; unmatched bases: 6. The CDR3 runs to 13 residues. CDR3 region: CASSPSGRGSQYF. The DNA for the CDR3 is TGTGCCAGTAGTCCAAGCGGGAGGGGGTCCCAGTACTTC.

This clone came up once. The CDR3 region is CASSPRTGNNYEQYV. CDR3 coding DNA: TGTGCCAGCTCACCACGGACAGGGAATAACTACGAGCAGTACGTC. The J gene is TRBJ2-7, the V gene TRBV18, with TRBD1 matching 8 bases. Per the germline V gene, CDR1 is KGHSH and CDR2 is LQKENI. This CDR3 spans 15 amino acids. The trim removed 1 base at V and 3 bases at J, leaving 5 bases unmatched.

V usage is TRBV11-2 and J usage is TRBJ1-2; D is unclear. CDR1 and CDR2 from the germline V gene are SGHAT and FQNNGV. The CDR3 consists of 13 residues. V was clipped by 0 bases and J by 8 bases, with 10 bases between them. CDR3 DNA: TGTGCCAGCAGCTTAGATTTGGGAGGAGGCTACACCTTC. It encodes CASSLDLGGGYTF.

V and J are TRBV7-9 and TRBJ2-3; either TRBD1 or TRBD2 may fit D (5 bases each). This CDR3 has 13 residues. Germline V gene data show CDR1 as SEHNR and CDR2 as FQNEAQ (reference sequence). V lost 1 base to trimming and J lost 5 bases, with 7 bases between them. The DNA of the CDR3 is TGTGCCAGCAGCTTAGAGAGGGGAGATACGCAGTATTTT. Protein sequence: CASSLERGDTQYF.

The CDR3 sequence is CASSLFRTGSLHGYTF. CDR3 DNA: TGTGCCAGCAGTTTATTTCGGACAGGGTCCCTCCATGGCTACACCTTC. This chain uses TRBV27 with TRBJ1-2; 8 nucleotides agree with TRBD1. Germline CDR1 and CDR2: MNHEY and SMNVEV (reference sequence). This CDR3 spans 16 amino acids. J was trimmed by 6 bases and V by 1 base; bases with no gene match: 10.

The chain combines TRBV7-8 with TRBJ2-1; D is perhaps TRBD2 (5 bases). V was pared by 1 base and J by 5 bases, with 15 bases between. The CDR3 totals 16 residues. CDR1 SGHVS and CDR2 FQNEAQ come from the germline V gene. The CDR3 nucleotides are TGTGCCAGCAGCTTAGTACTTTCGCTAGCCCACAATGAGCAGTTCTTC. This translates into CASSLVLSLAHNEQFF.

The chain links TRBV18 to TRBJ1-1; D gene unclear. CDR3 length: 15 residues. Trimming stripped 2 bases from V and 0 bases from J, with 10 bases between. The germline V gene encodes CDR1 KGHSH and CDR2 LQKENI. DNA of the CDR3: TGTGCCAGCTCACCAAACGCAGCGATGAACACTGAAGCTTTCTTT. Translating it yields CASSPNAAMNTEAFF.

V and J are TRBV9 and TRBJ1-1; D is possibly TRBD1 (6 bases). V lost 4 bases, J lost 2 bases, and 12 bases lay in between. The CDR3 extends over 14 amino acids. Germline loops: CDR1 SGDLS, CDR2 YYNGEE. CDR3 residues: CASSSDRFNTEAFF. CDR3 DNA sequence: TGTGCCAGCAGCTCAGACAGGTTTAACACTGAAGCTTTCTTT.

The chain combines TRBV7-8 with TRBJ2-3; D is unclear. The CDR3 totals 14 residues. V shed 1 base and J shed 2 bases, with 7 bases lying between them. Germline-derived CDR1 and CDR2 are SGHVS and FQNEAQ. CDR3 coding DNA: TGTGCCAGCAGCTTAGGCCTTTCCACAGATACGCAGTATTTT. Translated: CASSLGLSTDTQYF.

CDR3 region: CASSRSLAGAIAGELFF. CDR3 nucleotide sequence: TGTGCCAGTAGTAGATCTCTAGCGGGAGCGATCGCCGGGGAGCTGTTTTTT. The chain has TRBV19 and TRBJ2-2; 10 bases map to TRBD2. The J segment lost 6 bases and the V segment lost 4 bases, leaving 11 bases of the junction unmatched. Germline CDR1 reads LNHDA; CDR2 reads SQIVND (reference sequence). The length of the CDR3 is 17 residues.

The CDR3 protein is CASSLDPSGSTDTQYF. The CDR3, as DNA: TGTGCCAGCAGCTTAGACCCTAGCGGGAGCACAGATACGCAGTATTTT. V gene TRBV7-2 combines with J gene TRBJ2-3; 8 nucleotides match TRBD2. Germline V lookup: CDR1 SGHTA, CDR2 FQGNSA. There are 16 residues in the CDR3. V dropped 1 base and J dropped 0; count of bases not matched to a gene: 3.

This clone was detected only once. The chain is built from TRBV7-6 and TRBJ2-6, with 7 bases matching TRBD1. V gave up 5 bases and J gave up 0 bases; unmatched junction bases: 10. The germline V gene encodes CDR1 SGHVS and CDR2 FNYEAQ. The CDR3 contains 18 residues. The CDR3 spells CASSRRLGTVSGANVLTF. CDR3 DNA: TGTGCCAGCAGCCGCCGCTTAGGGACAGTCTCTGGGGCCAACGTCCTGACTTTC.